The next 5 T cell receptor beta chains were all read from a single sample in a study of OX40 agonist ivuxolimab in advanced cancers. Using immunoSEQ multiplex PCR, the repertoire was profiled, and TCRdb retains in-frame clones only, with some absent. This table holds just under 65,000 clones, more than 80% found once. Material: CD4+ or CD8+ T cells sorted from blood, obtained in a trial of the OX40 agonist ivuxolimab. Source of these receptors: an adult with an advanced solid tumor such as melanoma, head and neck, liver or kidney cancer.

The rearrangement joins TRBV28 to TRBJ1-2; D perhaps matches TRBD1 (6 bases). CDR1 is MDHEN and CDR2 is SYDVKM in the germline V gene. V lost 7 bases and J 2 bases, leaving 17 bases between the germline ends. The CDR3 sequence is 15 residues long. CDR3 residues: CASNALGAGNYGYTF. CDR3 bases: TGTGCCAGCAATGCCCTGGGGGCGGGAAACTATGGCTACACCTTC.

This clone was detected only once. The rearrangement joins TRBV30 to TRBJ1-1; D ambiguous. The CDR3 is 12 amino acids. Germline values: CDR1 GTSNPN, CDR2 SVGIG (reference sequence). V lost 3 bases and J lost 10, with 15 bases in between. CDR3 DNA: TGTGCCTGGAGCAAGACATTGAAGGGAGCTTTCTTT. It is translated as CAWSKTLKGAFF.

Only one count was recorded for this clone. This chain connects TRBV15 to TRBJ2-7, with 7 bases lining up with TRBD1. CDR1 and CDR2 (germline): LNHNV, YYDKDF (reference sequence). The CDR3 spans 13 residues. V dropped 3 bases and J dropped 6; count of bases not matched to a gene: 5. CDR3 coding DNA: TGTGCCACCAGCAGTGGGGACAGCCTCGAGCAGTACTTC. It encodes CATSSGDSLEQYF.

The chain is built from TRBV4-1 and TRBJ2-7; no definite D call. This CDR3 has 15 amino acids. In germline, CDR1 is MGHRA, CDR2 YSYEKL. Trimming shortened V by 0 bases and J by 3 bases, and 12 bases separated the two germline ends. In nucleotides, the CDR3 is TGCGCCAGCAGCCAAGATTATTCACGGGTCTACGAGCAGTACTTC. Its protein is CASSQDYSRVYEQYF.

The table lists this clone with a count of one. J is TRBJ2-2 and V is TRBV7-3; perhaps TRBD1 as D (5 bases). The germline V gene encodes CDR1 SGHTA and CDR2 FQGTGA. This CDR3 region has 14 residues. V was cut by 5 bases and J by 8 bases, with 15 bases left in between. CDR3 loop: CASSPGHLAGELFF. In DNA, the CDR3 is TGTGCCAGCAGCCCTGGACACCTGGCAGGGGAGCTGTTTTTT.